This T cell receptor (beta chain) appears in the sequencing data of a study of lymphopenia after photon versus proton radiotherapy. Germline V gives CDR1 SGHRS, CDR2 YFSETQ. V lost 0 bases to trimming and J lost 0 bases, with 9 bases between them. This CDR3 has 15 residues. Findings and caveats of the study: Proton therapy kept repertoires fairly stable, unlike photons, which gained effector/memory cells.

About this clone itself: Its antigen is unknown.

The data were produced by immunoSEQ multiplex PCR, yet TCRdb's version contains in-frame clones alone and is incomplete. The repertoire holds approximately 20,000 clones, with around nine tenths as singletons. V and J are TRBV5-1 and TRBJ1-1; no clear D. Sequencing used peripheral blood, obtained from a patient treated with proton-based radiotherapy. The receptor was derived from a man in his sixties or seventies with pancreatic cancer. The CDR3 sequence: CASSLDPGLNTEAFF. The CDR3 DNA sequence: TGCGCCAGCAGCTTGGATCCGGGCCTGAACACTGAAGCTTTCTTT.